This paragraph covers one T cell receptor beta chain sequence. It has no known antigen specificity. Base qualities are not provided; no much larger clone lies one nucleotide away. Libraries were made using the immunoSEQ multiplex PCR assay. The source study handled its data this way. A statistical classification framework was built for diagnosing cytomegalovirus status from the catalog of TCR beta chain sequences. TCRdb limited this immuneACCESS table to in-frame rearrangements with V and J called. A share of clones is missing; checked studies link under half to unresolved V genes, and the rest is unexplained. V and J calls and clone size are those listed in that table; D and trimming were worked out from the DNA. Recorded for this sample are over 45,000 clones; around nine tenths of them occurred a single time. 1.1% of the sample lies in the top ten. The data were taken from a study of cytomegalovirus exposure and HLA in healthy donors (dated by TCRdb to 2015 to 2018). General notes on the study: The roughly 670 repertoires of the first cohort and the approximately 110 validation repertoires were produced on the same platform, according to a later analysis. The aim of the study was to test whether cataloging public T cell receptors could identify signatures of past pathogen exposure. In addition to the first cohort of roughly 670 subjects, a separate validation cohort of approximately 130 different subjects was used. To predict cytomegalovirus infection status, the study brought together high-throughput TCR immunosequencing, statistical association of individual TCRs with disease status, and machine learning.

The research as a whole found: Of the cluster scores, about 94% were above 0 in a later analysis, which found that TCRs clustered in the first cohort also tended to co-occur in the 95 to 150 validation repertoires. In vitro tests confirmed that a few of the cytomegalovirus-associated TCR beta chains recognize cytomegalovirus antigens. A later analysis had no HLA typing for the validation cohort, so co-occurrence there was scored across all 120 or so repertoires. Across donors, most TCR sequences were observed very rarely, whereas some public TCRs were present in many individuals. In the study, approximately 160 TCR beta chains were listed as associated with cytomegalovirus. The authors suggested that the approach could potentially be extended to other disease states and immunological phenotypes. In both the original and validation cohorts, the classifier was reported to diagnose cytomegalovirus status with high specificity and sensitivity.

From a lookup of the germline V gene (reference sequence), CDR1 and CDR2 are SGHNT and YYREEE. Compared with germline, V lacks 4 bases and J lacks 4 bases; bases without a gene match: 13. Including the terminal cysteine and phenylalanine, the CDR3 comprises 18 residues. CDR3 DNA is the only sequence kept; it has 54 bases, read in frame from the first base. Separate from the roughly 650-subject first cohort, the validation cohort of some 130 subjects was the group to which the donors belonged. This receptor was identified in a man aged 18 to 29 in good health and CMV-seronegative. The sequencing sample was made of PBMCs. The chain was built from TRBV5-4 and TRBJ2-2; 10 bases in between match TRBD2. In nucleotides, the sequence is TGTGCCAGCAGCCCGCGACAGGGAGCGGGAGGGGGCACCGGGGAGCTGTTTTTT. This is translated as CASSPRQGAGGGTGELFF.